The present entry profiles one T cell receptor beta chain with its context. The antigen remains undetermined. Produced via immunoSEQ multiplex PCR; TCRdb's table is partial and in-frame only. The table includes under 40,000 clones, more than 60% detected once. CDR3 length: 15 residues. CDR1 is GTSNPN and CDR2 is SVGIG in the germline V gene (reference sequence). The germline V and J ends were trimmed by 2 bases and 5 bases, with 13 bases remaining between them. Indicated time point: cycle 4 day 1 (C4D1), after around six weeks of nivolumab. Relapse was seen in all patients after autologous stem cell transplantation, and brentuximab vedotin exposure was variable. This sample is part of a study of PD-1 blockade in classical Hodgkin lymphoma. Study at large: Patients were administered nivolumab (3 mg/kg intravenously) every 2 weeks.

Study results and limitations: Complete responders had baseline diversity similar to newly diagnosed patients. A significant rise in TCR diversity by C4D1 was seen for CD4+ but not CD8+ cells. The repertoire differences lack a defined cause, possibly disease activity or prior therapy.

The TCR was taken from a human donor with classical Hodgkin lymphoma. The V gene is TRBV30, the J gene TRBJ1-6; no definite D call. Source: peripheral blood mononuclear cells (PBMCs), taken before the fourth cycle of nivolumab. The CDR3 DNA sequence: TGTGCCTGGAGTCCTCTATGGGGTGATAATTCACCCCTCCACTTT. Translated, it gives CAWSPLWGDNSPLHF.